A single sample is the source of the 20 T cell receptor beta chains below, sequenced in a study of blood T cell repertoires in COVID-19. Here immunoSEQ multiplex PCR was the method, and the copy in TCRdb shows in-frame clones only, minus some. The table has 140,000 to 150,000 clones, 80% to 90% seen once. Material for sequencing was PBMCs or T cells enriched from blood (not recorded which). The receptors originated from a man aged 60 to 75 who had recovered from COVID-19.

The chain has TRBV13 and TRBJ2-7; 11 bases are shared with TRBD1. CDR3 length equals 15 residues. The V and J ends lost 6 bases and 2 bases, in that order; junction bases with no gene match: 6. The germline V gene encodes CDR1 PRHDT and CDR2 FYEKMQ (reference sequence). CDR3 in DNA: TGTGCCAGCAGTCCCGGACAGGGGGCCGCCTACGAGCAGTACTTC. Protein: CASSPGQGAAYEQYF.

The CDR3 is CAWTKRSEQYF. The CDR3 DNA is TGTGCCTGGACTAAGCGAAGTGAGCAGTACTTC. The chain joins TRBV30 to TRBJ2-7; D remains unclear. V was pared by 4 bases and J by 7 bases, with 11 bases between. Germline CDR1 reads GTSNPN; CDR2 reads SVGIG (reference sequence). This CDR3 has 11 residues.

A note on this clone: Other nucleotide sequences in the sample specify the same CDR3. J is TRBJ1-2 and V is TRBV20-1, with D unclear. Germline CDR1 DFQATT, CDR2 SNEGSKA (reference sequence). V shed 3 bases and J shed 6 bases, with 8 bases lying between them. The CDR3 has 11 residues. The CDR3 here is CSASAGNGYTF. CDR3 coding DNA: TGCAGTGCTAGCGCGGGGAATGGCTACACCTTC.

This chain uses TRBV11-2 with TRBJ2-3; a weak D match, TRBD2 (6 bases). The CDR3 is 13 residues long. Germline V gene sequence: CDR1 SGHAT, CDR2 FQNNGV. The V end lost 5 bases, the J end lost 5 bases, and 11 bases lay between the germline ends. As DNA, the CDR3 is TGTGCCAGCAGCAGCCAGGGAGGAGATACGCAGTATTTT. Its translation is CASSSQGGDTQYF.

This clone was detected a few times. V is TRBV29-1 and J is TRBJ1-4, with a weak D call TRBD1 (6 bases). The CDR3 totals 14 residues. The ends were cut back, 5 bases at V and 3 bases at J, with 13 bases in the middle. Germline CDR1 and CDR2: SQVTM and ANQGSEA. CDR3 sequence: CSVRRGGANEKLFF. The CDR3 nucleotides read TGCAGCGTTAGGAGGGGGGGAGCTAATGAAAAACTGTTTTTT.

The chain is built from TRBV12-3 or TRBV12-4 and TRBJ1-5; possible D gene TRBD1, 6 bases. This CDR3 region has 12 residues. V was pared by 3 bases and J by 6 bases, with 6 bases between. The CDR3 nucleotides read TGTGCCAGCAGTTTCAGGGGTCAGCCCCAGCATTTT. It encodes CASSFRGQPQHF.

The gene calls are TRBV29-1 and TRBJ1-1, with D perhaps TRBD1 (6 bases). The CDR3 runs to 14 residues. The germline gives CDR1 SQVTM, CDR2 ANQGSEA. V lost 0 bases and J lost 4, with 12 bases in between. CDR3 DNA sequence: TGCAGCGTTGAAGAGGGGGCCTTACCCACTGAAGCTTTCTTT. Encoded protein: CSVEEGALPTEAFF.

The V and J genes are TRBV7-6 and TRBJ1-4; perhaps TRBD1 as D (6 bases). Trimming cost V 6 bases and J 7 bases, with 18 bases left between them. The CDR3 loop spans 15 amino acids. Germline V gene sequence: CDR1 SGHVS, CDR2 FNYEAQ. The CDR3 DNA follows: TGTGCCAGCAGTAAGAGGGGGGGCAAGACTGAAAAACTGTTTTTT. Translated, it gives CASSKRGGKTEKLFF.

This clone showed up just once. The chain carries TRBV6-5 and TRBJ2-7; 8 bases are shared with TRBD1. This CDR3 spans 14 amino acids. Unmatched junction bases numbered 4, after V lost 6 bases and J lost 0 bases. CDR1 and CDR2 from the germline V gene are MNHEY and SVGAGI. CDR3 region: CASSRTGNSYEQYF. The CDR3 nucleotides read TGTGCCAGCAGCAGGACAGGGAACTCCTACGAGCAGTACTTC.

The chain combines TRBV10-3 with TRBJ2-3; D call uncertain. The CDR3 has 12 residues. CDR1 is ENHRY, CDR2 SYGVKD, per germline. V was clipped by 8 bases and J by 2 bases, with 8 bases between them. CDR3 in DNA: TGTGCCATCCTAGGTCCCACAGATACGCAGTATTTT. Translation: CAILGPTDTQYF.

DNA of the CDR3: TGTGCCAGCAGGCGGCCGCCGGGAGGGCCGTCGGAGCAGTTCTTC. Protein: CASRRPPGGPSEQFF. The chain combines TRBV27 with TRBJ2-1; 8 nucleotides match TRBD2. The CDR3 runs to 15 residues. The V gene's germline CDR1 is MNHEY and CDR2 SMNVEV (reference sequence). V lost 6 bases to trimming and J lost 10 bases; unmatched junction nucleotides: 14.

This chain connects TRBV28 to TRBJ1-2; 9 positions match TRBD1. The CDR3 is 16 residues long. Germline trimming cut 7 bases from V and 0 bases from J; bases unmatched to any gene: 9. Germline values: CDR1 MDHEN, CDR2 SYDVKM. The CDR3 loop reads CASKGQGTLSNYGYTF. The DNA for the CDR3 is TGTGCCAGCAAAGGACAGGGGACTCTATCTAACTATGGCTACACCTTC.

The V gene is TRBV28, the J gene TRBJ2-3, with a weak D call TRBD2 (6 bases). With 2 bases removed from V and 3 bases from J, the gap between germline ends came to 21 bases. The length of the CDR3 is 18 residues. Per germline, CDR1 MDHEN and CDR2 SYDVKM. The CDR3 is CASSLKPPGVQLTDTQYF. The CDR3 DNA reads as TGTGCCAGCAGTTTAAAACCTCCGGGGGTACAGCTTACAGATACGCAGTATTTT. The full variable domain, its missing parts supplied by reference TRBV28 and TRBJ2-3, is DVKVTQSSRYLVKRTGEKVFLECVQDMDHENMFWYRQDPGLGLRLIYFSYDVKMKEKGDIPEGYSVSREKKERFSLILESASTNQTSMYLCASSLKPPGVQLTDTQYFGPGTRLTVL.

This rearrangement joins TRBV23-1 to TRBJ2-3; 7 nucleotides align to TRBD1. TRBV23-1 is labeled an ORF, and its function is uncertain. The CDR3 consists of 15 residues. Trimming at V came to 3 bases and at J to 1 base, leaving 4 bases not matched to a gene. The CDR3 coding sequence is TGCGCCAGCAGTCATCCGACAGGGCGCACAGATACGCAGTATTTT. As protein: CASSHPTGRTDTQYF.

V is TRBV12-3 or TRBV12-4 and J is TRBJ1-5; D not resolved. This CDR3 contains 11 residues. V was cut by 2 bases and J by 12 bases, with 8 bases left in between. The CDR3 is CASSLRGYQHF. CDR3 in DNA: TGTGCCAGCAGTTTAAGAGGGTACCAGCATTTT.

The chain combines TRBV28 with TRBJ1-1, with TRBD1 identical over 8 bases. Germline loops: CDR1 MDHEN, CDR2 SYDVKM. The CDR3 covers 14 residues. Trimming at V came to 3 bases and at J to 10 bases, leaving 10 bases not matched to a gene. DNA for the CDR3: TGTGCCAGCAGTTTGAGACAGGGGTCAATCGGAGCTTTCTTT. Its protein product is CASSLRQGSIGAFF.

The chain joins TRBV5-6 to TRBJ1-2; 7 bases match TRBD1. Germline values: CDR1 SGHDT, CDR2 YYEEEE. With V trimmed by 7 bases and J by 8 bases, 11 bases remained unmatched. The CDR3 extends over 13 amino acids. The CDR3 is CASELVGGQGYTF. The CDR3 nucleotides read TGTGCCAGCGAACTTGTAGGGGGACAGGGCTACACCTTC.

This chain links TRBV3-1 (or the pseudogene TRBV3-2) with TRBJ2-1; D possibly corresponds to TRBD2 (6 bases). The germline gives CDR1 LGHDT, CDR2 YNNKEL (reference sequence). V lost 4 bases to trimming and J lost 2 bases, with 15 bases between them. The CDR3 spans 16 residues. CDR3 sequence reads: CASSPPGAGPYNEQFF. CDR3 in DNA: TGTGCCAGCAGCCCACCCGGGGCGGGGCCCTACAATGAGCAGTTCTTC.

This chain links TRBV30 with TRBJ1-5; possibly TRBD1 for D (6 bases). Germline V lookup: CDR1 GTSNPN, CDR2 SVGIG (reference sequence). CDR3 length equals 13 residues. V was clipped by 2 bases and J by 4 bases, with 9 bases between them. In DNA form, the CDR3 reads TGTGCCTGGAGTACGAGGGGGAATCAGCCCCAGCATTTT. Protein sequence: CAWSTRGNQPQHF.

The V call is TRBV5-1, the J call TRBJ1-1; D remains ambiguous. The V gene lost 0 bases and the J gene lost 1 base, with 7 bases spanning the gap. Germline lookup yields CDR1 SGHRS and CDR2 YFSETQ. CDR3 length equals 14 residues. The CDR3 DNA reads as TGCGCCAGCAGCTTGGATGGAGCGAACACTGAAGCTTTCTTT. Its translation: CASSLDGANTEAFF.